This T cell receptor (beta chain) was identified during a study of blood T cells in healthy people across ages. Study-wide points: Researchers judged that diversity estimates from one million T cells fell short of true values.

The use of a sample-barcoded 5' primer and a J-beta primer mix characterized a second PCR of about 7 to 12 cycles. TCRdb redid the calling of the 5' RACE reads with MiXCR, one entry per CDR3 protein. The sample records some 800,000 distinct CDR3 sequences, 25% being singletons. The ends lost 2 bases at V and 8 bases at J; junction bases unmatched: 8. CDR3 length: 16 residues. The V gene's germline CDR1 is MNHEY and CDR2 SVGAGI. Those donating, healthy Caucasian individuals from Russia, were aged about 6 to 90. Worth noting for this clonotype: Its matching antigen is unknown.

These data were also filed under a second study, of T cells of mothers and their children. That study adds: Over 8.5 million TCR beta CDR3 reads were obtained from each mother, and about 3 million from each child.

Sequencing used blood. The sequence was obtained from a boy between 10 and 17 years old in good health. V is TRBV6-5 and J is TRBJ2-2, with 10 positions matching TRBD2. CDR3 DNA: TGTGCCAGCAGTTACGTGTCTAGCGGGAGTGAGGGGGAGCTGTTTTTT. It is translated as CASSYVSSGSEGELFF.